The next 7 T cell receptor beta chains were all read from a single sample in a study of shared clonotypes between healthy human individuals. Some clones are missing from TCRdb's copy, which holds only in-frame ones; the method was immunoSEQ multiplex PCR. Of roughly 1,600,000 clones listed, approximately 98.5% are singletons. Sequencing was carried out using naive CD4+ T cells sorted from blood. As to subset: CD45RA+ positively selected. Receptors originate from a man aged 30-40 years in good health.

This clone was found once. This chain uses TRBV9 with TRBJ1-1; no clear D gene. The V and J ends lost 0 bases and 0 bases respectively, with 9 bases between them. The CDR3 runs 15 residues. The germline CDR1 and CDR2 sequences are SGDLS and YYNGEE. The DNA of the CDR3 is TGTGCCAGCAGCGTAGTTGGGGAAATGAACACTGAAGCTTTCTTT. Protein sequence: CASSVVGEMNTEAFF.

This chain uses TRBV5-1 with TRBJ2-5; a weak D match, TRBD2 (6 bases). The germline V gene has CDR1 SGHRS and CDR2 YFSETQ. Trimming shortened V by 4 bases and J by 3 bases, and 16 bases separated the two germline ends. The CDR3 consists of 15 residues. The CDR3 coding sequence is TGCGCCAGCAGCCCTAGCTGGCGGGGTAAAGAGACCCAGTACTTC. As protein: CASSPSWRGKETQYF.

J is TRBJ1-5 and V is TRBV2, with no clear D. Per the germline V gene, CDR1 is SNHLY and CDR2 is FYNNEI. V was trimmed by 6 bases and J by 4 bases, leaving 16 bases between them. The CDR3 is 15 residues long. The CDR3 DNA sequence: TGTGCCAGCAGATGGACGGGAGGAAGTAATCAGCCCCAGCATTTT. This codes for CASRWTGGSNQPQHF.

This clone was found once. This chain connects TRBV7-9 to TRBJ1-1; TRBD1 aligns across 7 bases. Germline CDR1 SEHNR, CDR2 FQNEAQ (reference sequence). The junction had 13 bases not matched to a gene; V was cut back by 5 bases and J by 7 bases. This CDR3 contains 15 residues. The CDR3 DNA reads as TGTGCCAGCAGCCTCGCAGGGGGAGTAATAGGTGAAGCTTTCTTT. Translating it yields CASSLAGGVIGEAFF.

The sample holds one count of this clone. The chain is built from TRBV30 and TRBJ2-1; no clear D gene. Looked up from germline, CDR1 is GTSNPN and CDR2 is SVGIG (reference sequence). Between the trimmed V and J ends, which lost 3 bases and 5 bases, there was a span of 11 bases. The CDR3 has 13 amino acids. The CDR3: CAWSLVLNNEQFF. In DNA form, the CDR3 reads TGTGCCTGGAGCCTAGTCCTAAACAATGAGCAGTTCTTC.

The rearrangement joins TRBV11-2 to TRBJ2-1; 9 bases fit TRBD2. Germline V gene sequence: CDR1 SGHAT, CDR2 FQNNGV. The CDR3 is made up of 15 amino acids. V gave up 6 bases and J gave up 2 bases; unmatched junction bases: 5. This chain's CDR3 is CASRTSGPPYNEQFF. The DNA for the CDR3 is TGTGCCAGCAGAACTAGCGGGCCTCCCTACAATGAGCAGTTCTTC. Full variable domain (missing parts from reference TRBV11-2 and TRBJ2-1): EAGVAQSPRYKIIEKRQSVAFWCNPISGHATLYWYQQILGQGPKLLIQFQNNGVVDDSQLPKDRFSAERLKGVDSTLKIQPAKLEDSAVYLCASRTSGPPYNEQFFGPGTRLTVL.

This chain joins TRBV6-1 and TRBJ2-1; 10 bases align to TRBD1. The germline CDR1 and CDR2 sequences are MNHNS and SASEGT. CDR3 length: 15 amino acids. After removal of 4 bases from V and 3 bases from J, the junction contained 3 bases not matched to a gene. In nucleotides, the CDR3 is TGTGCCAGCAGTGTCCGGGACAGGGGCTACAATGAGCAGTTCTTC. As protein: CASSVRDRGYNEQFF.